These 26 T cell receptor beta chains share one sample of origin, sequenced in a study of T cell responses to AZD1222 COVID-19 vaccine. The table came from immunoSEQ multiplex PCR; TCRdb's copy has only in-frame clones and leaves some out. Found here are 210,000 or so clones, under 95% of them singletons; the top ten hold around 1%. The source material was peripheral blood, sampled on day 0 of MenACWY control vaccination. These receptors all stem from an adult in good health.

This CDR3 reads CASSYSRDGYTF. The CDR3 nucleotides read TGTGCCAGCAGTTACTCACGGGATGGCTACACCTTC. The chain links TRBV6-6 to TRBJ1-2; D is undetermined. This CDR3 region has 12 residues. Looked up from germline, CDR1 is MNHNY and CDR2 is SVGAGI (reference sequence). V was pared by 0 bases and J by 6 bases, with 5 bases between.

The chain is built from TRBV18 and TRBJ1-1, with D possibly TRBD1 on 5 matching bases. The germline V gene has CDR1 KGHSH and CDR2 LQKENI. The length of the CDR3 is 15 residues. Trimming stripped 2 bases from V and 6 bases from J, with 16 bases between. CDR3 region: CASSPARGSRAEAFF. The CDR3 DNA sequence: TGTGCCAGCTCACCAGCAAGGGGATCTAGGGCTGAAGCTTTCTTT. Full variable domain (rest looked up from reference TRBV18 and TRBJ1-1): NAGVMQNPRHLVRRRGQEARLRCSPMKGHSHVYWYRQLPEEGLKFMVYLQKENIIDESGMPKERFSAEFPKEGPSILRIQQVVRGDSAAYFCASSPARGSRAEAFFGQGTRLTVV.

The genes are TRBV20-1 and TRBJ1-2; D ambiguous. CDR1 and CDR2 from the germline V gene are DFQATT and SNEGSKA (reference sequence). The CDR3 length is 11 residues. V lost 4 bases and J lost 5, with 8 bases in between. This CDR3 is CSATNGYGYTF. The CDR3 bases are TGCAGTGCTACCAACGGGTATGGCTACACCTTC.

This chain uses TRBV30 with TRBJ2-2; D unclear. The CDR3 consists of 13 residues. V lost 6 bases, J lost 4 bases, and 12 bases lay in between. Germline-derived CDR1 and CDR2 are GTSNPN and SVGIG (reference sequence). CDR3 bases: TGTGCCTGCCCTTCGCCGGGCACCGGGGAGCTGTTTTTT. The encoded protein is CACPSPGTGELFF.

The CDR3 DNA is TGTGCCTGGAGTGCCTTACAGGGCAAAGCTTTCTTT. Protein: CAWSALQGKAFF. This sequence joins TRBV30 and TRBJ1-1; maybe TRBD1 (6 bases). Germline CDR1 is GTSNPN and CDR2 is SVGIG (reference sequence). V lost 1 base to trimming and J lost 9 bases, with 12 bases between them. The CDR3 sequence is 12 residues long.

The chain has TRBV27 and TRBJ1-1, with D perhaps TRBD1 (6 bases). The V and J ends lost 2 bases and 2 bases respectively, with 18 bases between them. The CDR3 length is 17 residues. Germline lookup yields CDR1 MNHEY and CDR2 SMNVEV (reference sequence). The CDR3 DNA is TGTGCCAGCAGTTTAAACTCCATCGGGGGGCTCAACACTGAAGCTTTCTTT. It specifies CASSLNSIGGLNTEAFF.

V gene TRBV7-2 combines with J gene TRBJ2-3; 9 bases are a match to TRBD2. The J segment lost 2 bases and the V segment lost 0 bases, leaving 9 bases of the junction unmatched. Looked up from germline, CDR1 is SGHTA and CDR2 is FQGNSA. The CDR3 has 18 amino acids. CDR3 amino acids: CASSLAISGRIYTDTQYF. The CDR3 nucleotides are TGTGCCAGCAGCTTAGCTATTAGCGGGAGAATCTACACAGATACGCAGTATTTT.

The genes are TRBV18 and TRBJ1-2, with D possibly matching TRBD1 (5 bases). The CDR3 has 12 amino acids. Trimming pared 6 bases from V and 4 bases from J, leaving 9 bases between. Per the germline V gene, CDR1 is KGHSH and CDR2 is LQKENI. The CDR3 loop reads CASSQGGYGYTF. CDR3 DNA sequence: TGTGCCAGCTCGCAGGGCGGCTATGGCTACACCTTC.

The chain has TRBV7-9 and TRBJ2-2, with TRBD2 identical over 7 bases. The V gene end was trimmed by 3 bases and the J gene end by 6 bases; junction bases not matched to a gene: 7. Germline V lookup: CDR1 SEHNR, CDR2 FQNEAQ (reference sequence). This CDR3 is 15 amino acids long. In nucleotides, the CDR3 is TGTGCCAGCAGCTTTTGGCAGGGAGGGTCCGGGGAGCTGTTTTTT. Translation gives CASSFWQGGSGELFF.

The rearrangement links TRBV6-1 to TRBJ2-1; 10 bases agree with TRBD1. The germline V gene encodes CDR1 MNHNS and CDR2 SASEGT. CDR3 length equals 16 residues. After removal of 4 bases from V and 4 bases from J, the junction contained 7 bases not matched to a gene. The CDR3 here is CASSGRQGARYNEQFF. The CDR3 bases are TGTGCCAGCAGTGGCCGACAGGGGGCAAGGTACAATGAGCAGTTCTTC.

The CDR3 DNA sequence: TGTGCCAGCAGCCGCGCCGGGGGCCCTATGAACACTGAAGCTTTCTTT. Translating it yields CASSRAGGPMNTEAFF. The chain couples TRBV5-4 to TRBJ1-1; D possibly corresponds to TRBD1 (6 bases). This CDR3 has 16 amino acids. V lost 4 bases, J lost 0 bases, and 16 bases lay in between. Germline lookup yields CDR1 SGHNT and CDR2 YYREEE (reference sequence).

This chain uses TRBV4-1 with TRBJ1-2; 7 bases agree with TRBD1. The germline V gene encodes CDR1 MGHRA and CDR2 YSYEKL. CDR3 length equals 17 residues. V lost 0 bases and J lost 1; bases outside the gene matches: 8. The CDR3 bases are TGCGCCAGCAGCCAAGATGAAAGGTCAGGGGGTAACTATGGCTACACCTTC. This translates into CASSQDERSGGNYGYTF.

This clone was counted only a few times. The V call is TRBV7-9, the J call TRBJ2-1; D possibly matches TRBD1 or TRBD2 (6 bases each). Trimming cost V 11 bases and J 7 bases, with 27 bases left between them. The CDR3 consists of 16 residues. CDR1 and CDR2 from the germline V gene are SEHNR and FQNEAQ (reference sequence). Here the CDR3 reads CAASRLGGYPKNEQFF. The CDR3 DNA sequence: TGTGCCGCGAGTCGATTAGGGGGGTACCCTAAAAATGAGCAGTTCTTC.

This clone has just one count. The chain uses TRBV25-1 and TRBJ1-2, with D tentatively TRBD1 (5 bases). The germline V gene has CDR1 MGHDK and CDR2 SYGVNS. This CDR3 has 17 residues. V was clipped by 6 bases and J by 8 bases, with 28 bases between them. This chain's CDR3 is CASRESHSGRRVRGYTF. In DNA, the CDR3 is TGTGCCAGCAGGGAGAGCCACTCGGGACGCAGGGTTCGGGGCTACACCTTC.

This chain uses TRBV29-1 with TRBJ1-5; D ambiguous. Trimming shortened V by 4 bases and J by 2 bases, and 6 bases separated the two germline ends. In germline, CDR1 is SQVTM, CDR2 ANQGSEA. CDR3 length equals 12 residues. CDR3 in DNA: TGCAGCGTTGGCGCACGCAATCAGCCCCAGCATTTT. This codes for CSVGARNQPQHF.

This rearrangement joins TRBV5-1 to TRBJ1-1; 12 bases are shared with TRBD1. J lost 0 bases, V lost 4 bases, and 7 bases had no gene match. Germline lookup yields CDR1 SGHRS and CDR2 YFSETQ. The CDR3 contains 17 residues. In nucleotides, the CDR3 is TGCGCCAGCAGCCCACCGGGACAGGGGGCATTGAACACTGAAGCTTTCTTT. It translates to CASSPPGQGALNTEAFF.

This clone was seen once. The chain links TRBV27 to TRBJ1-5; D perhaps matches TRBD1 (5 bases). The CDR3 contains 14 residues. CDR1 is MNHEY and CDR2 is SMNVEV in the germline V gene (reference sequence). V was shortened by 7 bases and J by 5 bases, with 15 bases between the two germline ends. This CDR3 is CASKRGLRDQPQHF. As DNA, the CDR3 is TGTGCCAGCAAACGGGGACTTAGGGATCAGCCCCAGCATTTT.

The chain is built from TRBV7-2 and TRBJ1-2, with D possibly TRBD1 on 6 matching bases. Trimming shortened V by 1 base and J by 6 bases, and 15 bases separated the two germline ends. This CDR3 is 15 amino acids long. Per germline, CDR1 SGHTA and CDR2 FQGNSA. The DNA for the CDR3 is TGTGCCAGCAGCTTAGACGGGGGGCGCCCCGATGGCTACACCTTC. It encodes CASSLDGGRPDGYTF.

The chain uses TRBV7-9 and TRBJ1-6; 8 bases map to TRBD1. V dropped 3 bases and J dropped 10; count of bases not matched to a gene: 2. Per germline, CDR1 SEHNR and CDR2 FQNEAQ (reference sequence). CDR3 length: 13 residues. In DNA, the CDR3 is TGTGCCAGCAGCTTGGGACAGGTCTCACCCCTCCACTTT. Translated, it gives CASSLGQVSPLHF.

The V call is TRBV11-2, the J call TRBJ2-7, with D possibly being TRBD2 (6 bases). The CDR3 contains 15 residues. From germline, CDR1 is SGHAT and CDR2 FQNNGV. Deletions cut 5 bases from V and 0 bases from J, with 14 bases between. CDR3 protein: CASSQAAGPSYEQYF. As DNA, the CDR3 is TGTGCCAGCAGCCAAGCGGCGGGGCCCTCCTACGAGCAGTACTTC. The complete variable domain, with remaining parts taken from reference TRBV11-2 and TRBJ2-7, reads EAGVAQSPRYKIIEKRQSVAFWCNPISGHATLYWYQQILGQGPKLLIQFQNNGVVDDSQLPKDRFSAERLKGVDSTLKIQPAKLEDSAVYLCASSQAAGPSYEQYFGPGTRLTVT.

J is TRBJ2-6 and V is TRBV6-2 or TRBV6-3, with D possibly TRBD2 on 5 matching bases. The germline V and J ends were trimmed by 4 bases and 0 bases, with 13 bases remaining between them. Germline V gives CDR1 MNHEY, CDR2 SVGEGT. The CDR3 covers 17 residues. The DNA of the CDR3 is TGTGCCAGCAGTTCACGGGAAGTGAGCTCTGGGGCCAACGTCCTGACTTTC. It is translated as CASSSREVSSGANVLTF.

This clone was recorded only once. The CDR3 DNA reads TGCGCCAGCAGCTTGGCTGGGGGCTCCCCAGATACGCAGTATTTT. Its protein product is CASSLAGGSPDTQYF. The chain joins TRBV5-1 to TRBJ2-3, with a weak D call TRBD1 (6 bases). The CDR3 is 15 residues long. Germline lookup yields CDR1 SGHRS and CDR2 YFSETQ. The germline V and J ends were trimmed by 0 bases and 4 bases, with 12 bases remaining between them.

This clone has a single count. The chain recombines TRBV2 with TRBJ2-1, with D hard to call. CDR1 and CDR2 from the germline V gene are SNHLY and FYNNEI. The CDR3 has 12 residues. Trimming took off 5 bases at V and 4 bases at J, with 6 bases between the two ends. This CDR3 reads CASSSVYNEQFF. DNA of the CDR3: TGTGCCAGCAGTTCCGTTTACAATGAGCAGTTCTTC.

This sequence joins TRBV9 and TRBJ2-2; 7 bases match TRBD1. The CDR3 spans 15 residues. With V trimmed by 4 bases and J by 4 bases, 7 bases remained unmatched. Germline V gene lookup returns CDR1 SGDLS and CDR2 YYNGEE. The CDR3 DNA sequence: TGTGCCAGCAGCCCCCACAGGGGAAGCACCGGGGAGCTGTTTTTT. Protein: CASSPHRGSTGELFF.

The chain couples TRBV6-4 to TRBJ2-3, with 11 bases aligning to TRBD2. Germline loops: CDR1 MRHNA, CDR2 SNTAGT. Unmatched junction bases numbered 5, after V lost 5 bases and J lost 4 bases. The CDR3 is made up of 15 amino acids. The CDR3 protein is CASSLTSGAPDTQYF. CDR3 sequence (DNA): TGTGCCAGCAGTCTGACTAGCGGGGCACCAGATACGCAGTATTTT.

There are a few counts of this clone. This chain connects TRBV19 to TRBJ1-5; D gene unclear. The CDR3 runs to 14 residues. Trimming took 10 bases from V and 3 from J, leaving 16 bases between them. The germline CDR1 and CDR2 sequences are LNHDA and SQIVND (reference sequence). CDR3 residues: CATNPPGNNQPQHF. The CDR3 DNA reads as TGTGCCACCAACCCCCCCGGCAACAATCAGCCCCAGCATTTT.